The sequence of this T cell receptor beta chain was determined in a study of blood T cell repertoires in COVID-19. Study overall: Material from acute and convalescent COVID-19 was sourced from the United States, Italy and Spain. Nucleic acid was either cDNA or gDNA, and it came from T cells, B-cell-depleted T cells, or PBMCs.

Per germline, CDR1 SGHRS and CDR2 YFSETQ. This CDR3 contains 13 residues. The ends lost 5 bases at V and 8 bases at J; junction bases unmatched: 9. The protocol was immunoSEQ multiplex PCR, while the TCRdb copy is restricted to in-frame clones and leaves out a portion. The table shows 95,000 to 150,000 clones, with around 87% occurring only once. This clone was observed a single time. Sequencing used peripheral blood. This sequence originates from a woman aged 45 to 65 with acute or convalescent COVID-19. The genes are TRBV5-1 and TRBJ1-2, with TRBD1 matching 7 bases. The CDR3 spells CASRPDRVGGYTF. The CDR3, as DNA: TGCGCCAGCAGACCAGACAGGGTCGGAGGCTACACCTTC. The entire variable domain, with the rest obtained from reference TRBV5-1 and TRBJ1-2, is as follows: KAGVTQTPRYLIKTRGQQVTLSCSPISGHRSVSWYQQTPGQGLQFLFEYFSETQRNKGNFPGRFSGRQFSNSRSEMNVSTLELGDSALYLCASRPDRVGGYTFGSGTRLTVV.